This TCR beta chain was recovered during a study of T-cell memory formation after mild COVID-19. Across the study: Largely donor-specific TCR clusters were found. The study's findings and limits: Nothing confirmed that second-wave clones peaking on day 37 were specific for SARS-CoV-2. Later expanders leaned CD4+, whereas clones that contracted between day 15 and 85 were balanced CD4/CD8.

A remark on this clonotype: Its matching antigen is unknown.

Per germline, CDR1 LGHNA and CDR2 YNFKEQ. V lost 0 bases and J 1 base, leaving 15 bases between the germline ends. The CDR3 is 17 amino acids. cDNA libraries for TCR alpha and TCR beta, carrying sample barcodes and UMIs, came from 5'RACE with constant-segment primers. TCRdb re-analysed the 5' RACE reads in MiXCR, keeping a single row per CDR3 protein. Found here are around 340,000 distinct CDR3 sequences, around a fifth of them singletons; the top ten hold around 13%. The chain has TRBV4-2 and TRBJ1-1, with D perhaps matching TRBD1 (5 bases). The receptor comes from an adult woman who had mild COVID-19 (a few samples of this study predate the infection). Cell type and time point are not known. Sequencing was carried out using PBMCs or a T cell subset sorted from them (not recorded which). The CDR3 region is CASSQDRRAGRNTEAFF. In nucleotides, the CDR3 is TGTGCCAGCAGCCAAGATCGGCGGGCAGGGAGGAACACTGAAGCTTTCTTT.